Listed here are 10 T cell receptor beta chains from one sample, sequenced in a study of T cell responses to AZD1222 COVID-19 vaccine. Method: immunoSEQ multiplex PCR; TCRdb's copy keeps in-frame clones and lacks some. The sample carries some 150,000 clones, less than 95% recorded once. The sample here was peripheral blood, taken on day 0 of AZD1222 vaccination. Every receptor here comes from an adult in good health.

The chain couples TRBV5-1 to TRBJ2-3; TRBD1 agrees at 12 bases. Germline CDR1 and CDR2: SGHRS and YFSETQ. Germline trimming cut 5 bases from V and 5 bases from J; bases unmatched to any gene: 6. The CDR3 has 15 amino acids. Here the CDR3 reads CASSHGTGGRDTQYF. Here the CDR3 DNA reads TGCGCCAGCAGTCATGGGACAGGGGGCAGAGATACGCAGTATTTT.

The CDR3 loop is CASSFGAYYGYTF. For the CDR3, the DNA is TGTGCCAGCAGTTTTGGTGCGTACTATGGCTACACCTTC. The chain couples TRBV27 to TRBJ1-2; no reliable D call. Trimming removed 3 bases from V and 3 bases from J, with 8 bases in between. The CDR3 sequence is 13 residues long. Germline V gene sequence: CDR1 MNHEY, CDR2 SMNVEV (reference sequence).

The gene calls are TRBV7-9 and TRBJ2-1, with 7 bases that match TRBD2. CDR3 length equals 16 residues. V was pared by 4 bases and J by 6 bases, with 12 bases of the junction left unmatched. Germline V gene sequence: CDR1 SEHNR, CDR2 FQNEAQ (reference sequence). CDR3 sequence reads: CASSSRSGEGLNEQFF. In nucleotides, the CDR3 is TGTGCCAGCAGCTCCCGATCGGGGGAGGGCCTCAATGAGCAGTTCTTC.

The J gene is TRBJ1-3, the V gene TRBV5-1; no clear D. In germline, CDR1 is SGHRS, CDR2 YFSETQ. V lost 5 bases and J 1 base, leaving 19 bases between the germline ends. There are 17 residues in the CDR3. This chain's CDR3 is CASRDDAVLSSGNTIYF. As DNA, the CDR3 is TGCGCCAGCAGAGATGATGCGGTTCTCTCGTCTGGAAACACCATATATTTT.

The chain recombines TRBV6-6 with TRBJ2-2; 9 positions agree with TRBD1. Germline CDR1 is MNHNY and CDR2 is SVGAGI (reference sequence). The CDR3 is 15 amino acids. With V trimmed by 6 bases and J by 1 base, 3 bases remained unmatched. This CDR3 reads CASSTGQGNTGELFF. The CDR3 bases are TGTGCCAGCAGCACGGGACAGGGGAACACCGGGGAGCTGTTTTTT.

This clone was observed a few times. The chain joins TRBV19 to TRBJ1-2, with 11 bases matching TRBD1. The CDR3 has 13 residues. The ends lost 9 bases at V and 4 bases at J; junction bases unmatched: 4. CDR1 and CDR2 from the germline V gene are LNHDA and SQIVND (reference sequence). In DNA form, the CDR3 reads TGTGCCAGCCGGACAGGGGGCGGCTATGGCTACACCTTC. Translation gives CASRTGGGYGYTF.

The rearrangement uses TRBV27 and TRBJ1-2; the match to TRBD1 covers 8 bases. CDR1 is MNHEY, CDR2 SMNVEV, per germline (reference sequence). The V segment lost 5 bases and the J segment 4 bases; nucleotides outside the gene matches: 18. The CDR3 consists of 18 residues. The CDR3 nucleotides are TGTGCCAGCAGTCCGCTCCTGTCCCGACAGGGGCTGGGCTATGGCTACACCTTC. It yields the protein CASSPLLSRQGLGYGYTF.

The chain has TRBV7-6 and TRBJ1-3; D is uncertain. Germline CDR1 SGHVS, CDR2 FNYEAQ. Trimming took 1 base from V and 2 from J, leaving 12 bases between them. The CDR3 runs 16 residues. As DNA, the CDR3 is TGTGCCAGCAGCTTAGACCCCGGGGTTACTGGAAACACCATATATTTT. Its translation is CASSLDPGVTGNTIYF. Full variable domain (rest looked up from reference TRBV7-6 and TRBJ1-3): GAGVSQSPRYKVTKRGQDVALRCDPISGHVSLYWYRQALGQGPEFLTYFNYEAQQDKSGLPNDRFSAERPEGSISTLTIQRTEQRDSAMYRCASSLDPGVTGNTIYFGEGSWLTVV.

V and J are TRBV24-1 and TRBJ1-1, with D uncertain. CDR3 length: 16 residues. Trimming removed 3 bases from V and 0 bases from J, with 13 bases in between. Germline V gives CDR1 KGHDR, CDR2 SFDVKD. CDR3 in DNA: TGTGCCACCAGTGATCCGTACAACTATTTGAACACTGAAGCTTTCTTT. It codes for CATSDPYNYLNTEAFF.

This rearrangement joins TRBV5-4 to TRBJ1-2; the match to TRBD1 covers 7 bases. Germline values: CDR1 SGHNT, CDR2 YYREEE (reference sequence). J gave up 8 bases and V 2 bases, and 15 bases lay outside the gene matches. The CDR3 runs 16 residues. The CDR3, as DNA: TGTGCCAGCAGCTTTGAGACAGGGAATGGGTATGAAGGCTACACCTTC. Its translation is CASSFETGNGYEGYTF.